This TCR beta chain was captured by sequencing in a study of metastatic and nonmetastatic thyroid tumors. Whole-study context: Repertoires were compared across blood and tumor or nodule tissue from malignant and benign thyroid patients. Findings and limits, study-wide: In both blood and tumor samples, TCR beta diversity was reported significantly higher for malignant than benign nodules.

No treatment had been given to any patient before thyroid surgery. Original methodology: Built for papillary thyroid cancer, a distant-metastasis classifier drew on CDR3 differences across clinicopathological groups. TCRdb reprocessed the PCR reads using MiXCR. These V and J calls originate from TCRdb's pipeline instead of the authors' own analysis. Of around 26,000 clones listed, roughly 3.5% are singletons. This clone was observed a handful of times. As yet, its antigen is unknown. CDR3 length equals 13 residues. CDR1 and CDR2 from the germline V gene are WSHSY and SAAADI. V lost 5 bases to trimming and J lost 2 bases, with 10 bases between them.

The source is a male donor with papillary thyroid cancer or a benign thyroid nodule (not recorded which). Some clones in this sample may be carry-over from other donors' samples. The chain couples TRBV10-2 to TRBJ2-7; weak D call: TRBD1 (5 bases). Input material: blood. CDR3 coding DNA: TGCGCCAGCAGTACAGGCGGTACCTACGAGCAGTACTTC. It translates to CASSTGGTYEQYF.